The rows below give T cell receptor beta chains drawn from one sample of a study of identical twins. Each CDR3 protein is one row after TCRdb ran MiXCR on the 5' RACE reads. The table records 450,000 or so distinct CDR3 sequences, 20% to 30% of them present only once. This same sample was also taken into another study, of T cells expressing NK-cell markers.

Sequenced sample: CD4+ T cells sorted from blood. These receptor sequences come from a young woman in good health. Each CDR3 is given with its conserved first and last residue. A D gene is named only where the DNA matches it firmly. The size entry is marked missing in some rows and otherwise reads once, few, many or a size class.

abundance	v_gene	d_gene	j_gene	CDR3nt	CDR3aa
.	TRBV7-9	TRBD2	TRBJ2-1	TGTGCCAGCAGCTTAGGGCTAGCGGACTCCTACAATGAGCAGTTCTTC	CASSLGLADSYNEQFF
.	TRBV11-3	.	TRBJ2-3	TGTGCCAGCAGCCCCGAGGGTACGCTAGATACGCAGTATTTT	CASSPEGTLDTQYF
.	TRBV29-1	TRBD1	TRBJ2-3	TGCAGCGTGGACGGACAGGGTCATACGCAGTATTTT	CSVDGQGHTQYF
.	TRBV5-4	TRBD1	TRBJ2-1	TGTGCCAGCAGCCCCCGGGACAGGGGTCAAAATGAGCAGTTCTTC	CASSPRDRGQNEQFF
.	TRBV7-2	TRBD2	TRBJ2-7	TGTGCCAGCAGCCAAACTAGCGGGCTCCCCTACGAGCAGTACTTC	CASSQTSGLPYEQYF
.	TRBV27	.	TRBJ2-2	TGTGCCAGCAGCAAGGGGTTGAGGGAGCTGTTTTTT	CASSKGLRELFF
few	TRBV2	TRBD1	TRBJ1-2	TGTGCCAGCAGATACAGGGGGCTGGGTGACTATGGCTACACCTTC	CASRYRGLGDYGYTF
.	TRBV20-1	TRBD2	TRBJ2-5	TGCAGTGCTACAAGACTAGCGGGGGGTCAGACCCAGTACTTC	CSATRLAGGQTQYF
.	TRBV13	.	TRBJ2-4	TGTGCCAGCAGCGACCGGGGCCCCACGGCGGCCAAAAACATTCAGTACTTC	CASSDRGPTAAKNIQYF
few	TRBV27	.	TRBJ2-7	TGTGCCAGCAGTTCAACCAGGGGGGCTTACGAGCAGTACTTC	CASSSTRGAYEQYF
.	TRBV29-1	.	TRBJ2-1	TGCAGCGTTGAAGATCGGAATGAGCAGTTCTTC	CSVEDRNEQFF
.	TRBV12-3/TRBV12-4	.	TRBJ2-4	TGTGCCAGCAGTTTTGGGGCAGGGTCTTCGGCCAAAAACATTCAGTACTTC	CASSFGAGSSAKNIQYF
.	TRBV21-1	.	TRBJ1-2	TGTGCCAGCAGCCCGGGCAGGACAGCTCCCCTTGGCGGCTACACCTTC	CASSPGRTAPLGGYTF
many	TRBV3-1	.	TRBJ2-1	TGCGCCAGCAGCCAGGACAATGAGCAGTTCTTC	CASSQDNEQFF
.	TRBV6-1	TRBD1	TRBJ2-7	TGTGCCAGCAGACTAGGGGGCGCCGAGATGGCCGAGCAGTACTTC	CASRLGGAEMAEQYF
few	TRBV12-3/TRBV12-4	.	TRBJ1-1	TGTGCCAGCAGTTTTTATAAGGGTGAAGCTTTCTTT	CASSFYKGEAFF
many	TRBV5-1	.	TRBJ2-3	TGCGCCAGCAGCCTTGAACTAGCAGATACGCAGTATTTT	CASSLELADTQYF
many	TRBV12-3/TRBV12-4	TRBD2	TRBJ2-1	TGTGCCAGCAGTTTAAGGGGAGGGCGTAATGAGCAGTTCTTC	CASSLRGGRNEQFF
.	TRBV6-2/TRBV6-3	TRBD2	TRBJ2-7	TGTGCCAGCAGTTACTCCGGGACTAGTAGGGAGCAGTACTTC	CASSYSGTSREQYF
few	TRBV10-3	.	TRBJ2-1	TGTGCCATCACACCAACCCCCTCCTACAATGAGCAGTTCTTC	CAITPTPSYNEQFF
.	TRBV5-1	.	TRBJ2-2	TGCGCCAGCTGCTCGGTTGAGGGCGGGGAGCTGTTTTTT	CASCSVEGGELFF
.	TRBV12-3/TRBV12-4	TRBD1	TRBJ2-7	TGTGCCAGCAGCCTACAGGGGCCCACCTACGAGCAGTACTTC	CASSLQGPTYEQYF
.	TRBV7-9	.	TRBJ1-1	TGTGCCAGCAGCTTAGTTACTGCGACCACTGAAGCTTTCTTT	CASSLVTATTEAFF
few	TRBV15	.	TRBJ2-3	TGTGCCACCAGCAGAGGGACGGGGAACACAGATACGCAGTATTTT	CATSRGTGNTDTQYF
many	TRBV30	.	TRBJ1-1	TGTGCCTGGTCTACGGTGAACACTGAAGCTTTCTTT	CAWSTVNTEAFF
.	TRBV29-1	TRBD2	TRBJ2-3	TGCAGCGTTGTCCCTAGCGGGGGACCAGATACGCAGTATTTT	CSVVPSGGPDTQYF
.	TRBV7-6	.	TRBJ2-5	TGTGCCAGCAGCTTAGTGGGACTTCGCTTAGAGACCCAGTACTTC	CASSLVGLRLETQYF
.	TRBV12-3/TRBV12-4	.	TRBJ2-2	TGTGCCAGCAGTTTGAGAGAGGGCACCGGGGAGCTGTTTTTT	CASSLREGTGELFF
few	TRBV7-7	.	TRBJ2-7	TGTGCTAGCAGCTCCTCCCCAGGCCCTTCCGAGCAGTACTTC	CASSSSPGPSEQYF
few	TRBV6-2/TRBV6-3	TRBD2	TRBJ2-1	TGTGCCAGCAGTTATTTAGCGGGTGCCTACAATGAGCAGTTCTTC	CASSYLAGAYNEQFF
few	TRBV20-1	.	TRBJ1-1	TGCAGTGCGTTGACCCGGATGATGAACACTGAAGCTTTCTTT	CSALTRMMNTEAFF
.	TRBV7-9	.	TRBJ2-7	TGTGCCAGCAGCTTAGTAGGAGGGGCCCTCTACGAGCAGTACTTC	CASSLVGGALYEQYF
few	TRBV5-1	TRBD1	TRBJ2-5	TGCGCCAGCAGCACCGGGACAGAAGAGACCCAGTACTTC	CASSTGTEETQYF
.	TRBV12-3/TRBV12-4	.	TRBJ2-5	TGTGCCAGCAGTTTACGGCACCAAGAGACCCAGTACTTC	CASSLRHQETQYF
few	TRBV7-2	TRBD2	TRBJ2-1	TGTGCCAGCAGCCGACTCTATAGCGGGAGTGGGGACAATGAGCAGTTCTTC	CASSRLYSGSGDNEQFF
.	TRBV12-3/TRBV12-4	.	TRBJ2-3	TGTGCCAGCAGTGCCACCCGGGACATTAGCACAGATACGCAGTATTTT	CASSATRDISTDTQYF
.	TRBV20-1	.	TRBJ2-3	TGCAGTGCCCGACCCCCCGCAGCTAGCACAGATACGCAGTATTTT	CSARPPAASTDTQYF
few	TRBV20-1	.	TRBJ2-2	TGCAGTGCTAGAGAGGGGACTAACACCGGGGAGCTGTTTTTT	CSAREGTNTGELFF
.	TRBV30	TRBD1	TRBJ2-1	TGTGCCTGGGGGGGACAGGGCAATGAGCAGTTCTTC	CAWGGQGNEQFF
few	TRBV6-2/TRBV6-3	.	TRBJ1-1	TGTGCCAGCAGTTACGCCGGGTTAGGCGCGGGCACTGAAGCTTTCTTT	CASSYAGLGAGTEAFF
.	TRBV20-1	.	TRBJ2-3	TGCAGTGCAGAATCTCGATCTAGCACAGATACGCAGTATTTT	CSAESRSSTDTQYF
.	TRBV12-3/TRBV12-4	.	TRBJ2-1	TGTGCCAGCAGGACCTCAGGACACTACAATGAGCAGTTCTTC	CASRTSGHYNEQFF